This passage covers 13 T cell receptor beta chains from one sample sequenced in a study of PD-L1 blockade in urothelial cancer. Produced via immunoSEQ multiplex PCR; TCRdb's table is partial and in-frame only. The sample has around 20,000 clones, approximately 86% seen once. The specimen was PBMCs, collected around atezolizumab (anti-PD-L1) treatment. These receptors originate from a man aged 45 to 65 with urothelial cancer.

The chain links TRBV30 to TRBJ2-7; 7 nucleotides agree with TRBD1. Germline V gene sequence: CDR1 GTSNPN, CDR2 SVGIG (reference sequence). This CDR3 spans 15 amino acids. Trimming took 3 bases from V and 4 from J; bases not matched to a gene: 12. CDR3 protein: CAWSNPGTAVYEQYF. CDR3 bases: TGTGCCTGGAGCAACCCCGGGACAGCAGTTTACGAGCAGTACTTC.

The V call is TRBV7-3, the J call TRBJ2-3; the match to TRBD2 covers 13 bases. Unmatched junction bases numbered 4, after V lost 4 bases and J lost 3 bases. Per the germline V gene, CDR1 is SGHTA and CDR2 is FQGTGA. This CDR3 contains 16 residues. The CDR3: CASSSPGLAGTDTQYF. The CDR3 DNA reads TGTGCCAGCAGCTCGCCGGGACTAGCGGGAACAGATACGCAGTATTTT.

The chain joins TRBV6-1 to TRBJ2-1, with 9 bases lining up with TRBD2. This CDR3 has 17 amino acids. The germline V gene encodes CDR1 MNHNS and CDR2 SASEGT. The V segment lost 2 bases and the J segment 6 bases; nucleotides outside the gene matches: 11. CDR3 bases: TGTGCCAGCAGTGAATCCGCTGGCGGGGGGGCCTCCAATGAGCAGTTCTTC. Protein: CASSESAGGGASNEQFF.

The chain uses TRBV6-6 and TRBJ2-1; 10 bases line up with TRBD1. In germline, CDR1 is MNHNY, CDR2 SVGAGI (reference sequence). Losses at the gene ends were 2 bases for V and 4 bases for J; bases not matched to a gene: 5. This CDR3 is 16 amino acids long. CDR3 nucleotide sequence: TGTGCCAGCAGTTACACCCGGACAGGGGGTTACAATGAGCAGTTCTTC. Translated, it gives CASSYTRTGGYNEQFF.

The V gene is TRBV29-1, the J gene TRBJ2-7; 7 positions match TRBD2. Germline assignment: CDR1 SQVTM and CDR2 ANQGSEA. CDR3 size: 13 residues. J gave up 7 bases and V 7 bases, and 13 bases lay outside the gene matches. The DNA for the CDR3 is TGCAGCGCCAGACTAGCCGCCTCCTGGGAGCAGTACTTC. Its protein is CSARLAASWEQYF.

This rearrangement joins TRBV6-5 to TRBJ2-7; 8 positions agree with TRBD2. The V gene end was trimmed by 6 bases and the J gene end by 6 bases; junction bases not matched to a gene: 4. The CDR3 has 12 amino acids. Germline V gene data show CDR1 as MNHEY and CDR2 as SVGAGI. The CDR3 sequence is CASSPGTSEQYF. CDR3 nucleotide sequence: TGTGCCAGCAGCCCCGGGACTAGCGAGCAGTACTTC.

The chain links TRBV7-3 to TRBJ2-1, with a possible D match to TRBD1 (5 bases). Trimming removed 0 bases at V and 1 base at J, with 10 bases between. CDR3 size: 16 residues. The V gene's germline CDR1 is SGHTA and CDR2 FQGTGA. The CDR3 DNA is TGTGCCAGCAGCTTAACCCCGGACATTTCCTACAATGAGCAGTTCTTC. Translated: CASSLTPDISYNEQFF. Drawing the rest from reference TRBV7-3 and TRBJ2-1, the complete variable domain is GAGVSQTPSNKVTEKGKYVELRCDPISGHTALYWYRQSLGQGPEFLIYFQGTGAADDSGLPNDRFFAVRPEGSVSTLKIQRTERGDSAVYLCASSLTPDISYNEQFFGPGTRLTVL.

J is TRBJ2-7 and V is TRBV25-1, with D possibly matching TRBD2 (6 bases). Trimming cost V 1 base and J 5 bases, with 18 bases left between them. The CDR3 totals 16 residues. In germline, CDR1 is MGHDK, CDR2 SYGVNS. CDR3 sequence: CASSEFRSTRGDEQYF. The CDR3 DNA is TGTGCCAGCAGTGAATTTCGATCGACTAGAGGCGACGAGCAGTACTTC.

The V gene is TRBV6-1, the J gene TRBJ1-5, with D unresolved. V was clipped by 3 bases and J by 2 bases, with 17 bases between them. The CDR3 extends over 17 amino acids. Per germline, CDR1 MNHNS and CDR2 SASEGT. CDR3 amino acids: CASSEGSGGFGNQPQHF. CDR3 nucleotide sequence: TGTGCCAGCAGTGAGGGTTCCGGAGGGTTTGGCAATCAGCCCCAGCATTTT.

The genes are TRBV13 and TRBJ2-1; tentative D call: TRBD2 (5 bases). V gave up 0 bases and J gave up 0 bases, with 9 bases separating them. This CDR3 comprises 16 residues. CDR1 and CDR2 (germline): PRHDT, FYEKMQ (reference sequence). CDR3 in amino acids: CASSLGLGSSYNEQFF. The CDR3 DNA sequence: TGTGCCAGCAGCTTAGGGTTAGGGAGCTCCTACAATGAGCAGTTCTTC.

This sequence joins TRBV10-3 and TRBJ1-5; no clear D. The germline CDR1 and CDR2 sequences are ENHRY and SYGVKD. The germline V and J ends were trimmed by 0 bases and 2 bases, with 8 bases remaining between them. This CDR3 has 15 amino acids. Here the CDR3 DNA reads TGTGCCATCAGTGAGTCGGAGTTCGGCAATCAGCCCCAGCATTTT. It encodes CAISESEFGNQPQHF.

The chain uses TRBV5-1 and TRBJ1-1; TRBD1 is a possible D gene (5 bases). Trimming shortened V by 2 bases and J by 2 bases, and 16 bases separated the two germline ends. The CDR3 contains 16 residues. From germline, CDR1 is SGHRS and CDR2 YFSETQ. CDR3 residues: CASSFLLAGYNTEAFF. CDR3 DNA sequence: TGCGCCAGCAGCTTCCTACTGGCAGGGTACAACACTGAAGCTTTCTTT.

The chain has TRBV29-1 and TRBJ2-3; TRBD1 agrees at 9 bases. The CDR3 length is 16 residues. Trimming at V came to 4 bases and at J to 4 bases, leaving 12 bases not matched to a gene. CDR1 and CDR2 (germline): SQVTM, ANQGSEA. Here the CDR3 DNA reads TGCAGCGTTGTCCCCCCACAGGGGGCGCGGGCAGATACGCAGTATTTT. Encoded protein: CSVVPPQGARADTQYF.